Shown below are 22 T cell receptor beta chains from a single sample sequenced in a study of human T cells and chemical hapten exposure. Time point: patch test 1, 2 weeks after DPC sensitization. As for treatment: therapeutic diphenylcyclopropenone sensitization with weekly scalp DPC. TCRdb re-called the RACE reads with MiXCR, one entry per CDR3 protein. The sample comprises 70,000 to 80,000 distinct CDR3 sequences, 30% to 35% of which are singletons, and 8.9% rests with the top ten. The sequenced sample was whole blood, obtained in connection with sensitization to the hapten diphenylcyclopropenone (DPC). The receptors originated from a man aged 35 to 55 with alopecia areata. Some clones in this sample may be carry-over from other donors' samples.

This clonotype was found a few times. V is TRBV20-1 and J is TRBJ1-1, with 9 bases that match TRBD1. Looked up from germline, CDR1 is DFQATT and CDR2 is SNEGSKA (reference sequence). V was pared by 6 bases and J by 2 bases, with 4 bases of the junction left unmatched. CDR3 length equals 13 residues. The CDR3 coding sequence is TGCAGTGCCCTGGGACAGGGAAACACTGAAGCTTTCTTT. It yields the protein CSALGQGNTEAFF.

Here the CDR3 reads CASSWGGTGTYEQYF. For the CDR3, the DNA is TGTGCCAGCAGCTGGGGGGGGACAGGGACCTACGAGCAGTACTTC. V and J are TRBV7-9 and TRBJ2-7, with 9 bases matching TRBD1. Germline trimming cut 4 bases from V and 2 bases from J; bases unmatched to any gene: 6. Germline CDR1 and CDR2: SEHNR and FQNEAQ (reference sequence). The CDR3 runs 15 residues.

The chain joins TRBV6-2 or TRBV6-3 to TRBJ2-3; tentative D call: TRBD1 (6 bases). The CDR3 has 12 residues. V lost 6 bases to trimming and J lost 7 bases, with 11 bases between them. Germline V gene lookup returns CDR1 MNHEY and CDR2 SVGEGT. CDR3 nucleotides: TGTGCCAGCAGACCACGGGACAATACGCAGTATTTT. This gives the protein CASRPRDNTQYF.

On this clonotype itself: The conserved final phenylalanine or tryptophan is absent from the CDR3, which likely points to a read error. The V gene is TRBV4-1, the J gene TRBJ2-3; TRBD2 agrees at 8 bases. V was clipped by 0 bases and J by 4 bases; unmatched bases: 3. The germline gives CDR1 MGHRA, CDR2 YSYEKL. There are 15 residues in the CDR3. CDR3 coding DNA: TGCGCCAGCAGCCAAGAGCGGGAGGAGGCAGATACGCAGTATTTG. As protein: CASSQEREEADTQYL.

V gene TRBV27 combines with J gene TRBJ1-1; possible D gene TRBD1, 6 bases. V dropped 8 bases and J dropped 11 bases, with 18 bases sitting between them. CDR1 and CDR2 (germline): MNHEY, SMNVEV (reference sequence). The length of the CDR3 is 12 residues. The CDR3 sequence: CASQNRAQRAFF. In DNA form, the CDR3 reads TGTGCCAGCCAAAACAGGGCCCAGAGGGCTTTCTTT.

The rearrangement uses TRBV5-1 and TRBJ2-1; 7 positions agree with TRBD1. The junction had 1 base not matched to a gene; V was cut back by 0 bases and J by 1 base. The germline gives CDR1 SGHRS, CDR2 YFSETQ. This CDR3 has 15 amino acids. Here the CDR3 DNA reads TGCGCCAGCAGCTTGGGGGACAGATCCTACAATGAGCAGTTCTTC. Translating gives CASSLGDRSYNEQFF.

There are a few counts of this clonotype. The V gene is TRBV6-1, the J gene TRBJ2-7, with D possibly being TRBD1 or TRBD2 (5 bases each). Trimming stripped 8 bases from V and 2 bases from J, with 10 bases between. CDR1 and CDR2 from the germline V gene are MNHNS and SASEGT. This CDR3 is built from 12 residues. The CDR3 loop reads CASPGPPYEQYF. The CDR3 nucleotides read TGTGCCAGCCCGGGGCCCCCCTACGAGCAGTACTTC.

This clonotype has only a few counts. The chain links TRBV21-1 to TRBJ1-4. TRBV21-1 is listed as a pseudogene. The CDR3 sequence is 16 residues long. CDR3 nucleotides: TGTGCCAGCAGCAAAGCCGACCGTCGTTCTAATGAAAAACTGTTTTTT. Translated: CASSKADRRSNEKLFF.

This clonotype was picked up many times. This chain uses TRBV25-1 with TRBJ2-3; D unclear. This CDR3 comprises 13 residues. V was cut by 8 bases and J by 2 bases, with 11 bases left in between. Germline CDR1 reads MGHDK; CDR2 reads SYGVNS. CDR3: CASSPRTTDTQYF. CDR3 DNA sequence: TGTGCCAGCTCCCCCCGTACCACAGATACGCAGTATTTT.

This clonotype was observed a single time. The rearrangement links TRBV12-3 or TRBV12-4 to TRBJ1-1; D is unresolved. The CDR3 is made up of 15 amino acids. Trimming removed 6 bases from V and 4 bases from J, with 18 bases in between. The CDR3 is CASRLTSRGSTEAFF. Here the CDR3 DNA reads TGTGCCAGCAGATTGACCTCACGGGGTAGCACTGAAGCTTTCTTT.

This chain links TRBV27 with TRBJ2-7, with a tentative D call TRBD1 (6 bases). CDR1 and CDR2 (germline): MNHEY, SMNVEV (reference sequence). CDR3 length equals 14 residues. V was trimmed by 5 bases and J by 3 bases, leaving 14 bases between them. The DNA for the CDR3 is TGTGCCAGCAGTCCCAGGACAGTGAACTACGAGCAGTACTTC. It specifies CASSPRTVNYEQYF.

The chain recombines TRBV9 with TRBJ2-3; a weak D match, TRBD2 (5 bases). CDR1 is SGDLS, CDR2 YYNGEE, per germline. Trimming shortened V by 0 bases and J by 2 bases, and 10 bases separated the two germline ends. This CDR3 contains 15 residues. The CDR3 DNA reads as TGTGCCAGCAGCGTAGTCGCGGGCCCCACAGATACGCAGTATTTT. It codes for CASSVVAGPTDTQYF.

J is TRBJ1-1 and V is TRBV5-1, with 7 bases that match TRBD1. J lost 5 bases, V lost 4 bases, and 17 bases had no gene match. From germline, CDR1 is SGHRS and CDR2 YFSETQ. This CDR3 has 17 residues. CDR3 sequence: CASSQLPQGERRTEAFF. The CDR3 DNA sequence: TGCGCCAGCAGCCAACTTCCCCAGGGGGAGAGGAGGACTGAAGCTTTCTTT.

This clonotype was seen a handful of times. DNA of the CDR3: TGCAGTGCTAGAGATCGGGGTCAGCCCCAGCATTTT. Translating it yields CSARDRGQPQHF. V and J are TRBV20-1 and TRBJ1-5; no clear D. This CDR3 has 12 residues. CDR1 and CDR2 (germline): DFQATT, SNEGSKA (reference sequence). V was trimmed by 0 bases and J by 6 bases, leaving 6 bases between them.

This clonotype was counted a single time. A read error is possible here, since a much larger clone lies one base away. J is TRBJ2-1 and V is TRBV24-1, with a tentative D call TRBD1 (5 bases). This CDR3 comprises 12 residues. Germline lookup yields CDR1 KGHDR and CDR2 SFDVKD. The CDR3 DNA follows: TGTGCTCCACAGGCAATTTACAATGAGCAGTTCTTC. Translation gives CAPQAIYNEQFF.

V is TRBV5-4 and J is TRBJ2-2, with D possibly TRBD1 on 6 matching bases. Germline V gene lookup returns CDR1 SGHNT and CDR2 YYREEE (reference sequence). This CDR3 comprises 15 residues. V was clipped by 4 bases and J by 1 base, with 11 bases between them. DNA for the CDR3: TGTGCCAGCAGCACACCGGGACAGAACACCGGGGAGCTGTTTTTT. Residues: CASSTPGQNTGELFF. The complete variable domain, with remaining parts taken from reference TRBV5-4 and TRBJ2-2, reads ETGVTQSPTHLIKTRGQQVTLRCSSQSGHNTVSWYQQALGQGPQFIFQYYREEENGRGNFPPRFSGLQFPNYSSELNVNALELDDSALYLCASSTPGQNTGELFFGEGSRLTVL.

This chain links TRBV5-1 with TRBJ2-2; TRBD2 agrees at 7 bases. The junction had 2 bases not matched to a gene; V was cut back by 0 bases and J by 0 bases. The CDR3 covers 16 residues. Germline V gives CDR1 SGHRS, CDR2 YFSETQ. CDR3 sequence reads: CASSLGAGTNTGELFF. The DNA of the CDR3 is TGCGCCAGCAGCTTGGGAGCGGGAACGAACACCGGGGAGCTGTTTTTT.

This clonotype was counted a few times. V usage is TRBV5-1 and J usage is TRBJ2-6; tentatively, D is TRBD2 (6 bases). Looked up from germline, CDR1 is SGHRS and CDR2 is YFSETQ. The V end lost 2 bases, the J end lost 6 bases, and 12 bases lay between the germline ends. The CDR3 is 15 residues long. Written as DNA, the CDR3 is TGCGCCAGCAGCTTCGGAGGGGCTGAGGCCAACGTCCTGACTTTC. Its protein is CASSFGGAEANVLTF.

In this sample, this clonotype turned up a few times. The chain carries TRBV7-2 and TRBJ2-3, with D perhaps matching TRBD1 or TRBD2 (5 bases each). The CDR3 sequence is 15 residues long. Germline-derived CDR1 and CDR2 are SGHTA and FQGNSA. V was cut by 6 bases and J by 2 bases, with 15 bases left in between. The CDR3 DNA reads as TGTGCCAGCAGTCTGTGGGGGTCTTACACAGATACGCAGTATTTT. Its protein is CASSLWGSYTDTQYF.

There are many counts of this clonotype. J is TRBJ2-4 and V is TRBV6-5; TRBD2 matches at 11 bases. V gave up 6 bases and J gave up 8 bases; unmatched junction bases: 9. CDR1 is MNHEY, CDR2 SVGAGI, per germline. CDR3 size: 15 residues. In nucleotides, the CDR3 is TGTGCCAGCAGAGGCCTAGCGGGAGGTATGGACATTCAGTACTTC. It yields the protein CASRGLAGGMDIQYF.

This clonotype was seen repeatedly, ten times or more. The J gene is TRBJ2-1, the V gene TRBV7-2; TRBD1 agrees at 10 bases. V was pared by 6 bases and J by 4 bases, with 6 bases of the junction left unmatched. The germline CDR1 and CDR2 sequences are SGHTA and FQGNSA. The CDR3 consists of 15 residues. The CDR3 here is CASSRQGAEYNEQFF. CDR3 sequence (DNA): TGTGCCAGCAGTCGACAGGGGGCTGAATACAATGAGCAGTTCTTC.

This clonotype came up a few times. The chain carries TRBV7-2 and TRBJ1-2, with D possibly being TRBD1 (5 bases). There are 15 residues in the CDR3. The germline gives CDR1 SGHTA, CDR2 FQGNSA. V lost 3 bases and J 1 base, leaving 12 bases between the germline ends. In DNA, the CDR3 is TGTGCCAGCAGCTTCCGGGACCCAATTAACTATGGCTACACCTTC. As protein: CASSFRDPINYGYTF.